This paragraph covers one T cell receptor (beta chain) sequence. The sample holds one count of this clone. There is no known antigen for this receptor. No much larger clonotype is one base removed from it; base qualities were not supplied. The donors were healthy, HIV-negative adults who had no recently reported acute infections or vaccinations. All donors were Caucasian adults living in Nashville, Tennessee, USA. For unsorted samples, 84 million or so PBMCs were counted, and genomic DNA was extracted using the QIAamp DNA Blood Mini kit. Blood was obtained by leukapheresis, after which PBMCs were separated by Ficoll-Histopaque density gradient centrifugation and cryopreserved in liquid nitrogen vapor phase. Trimming at the junction amounts to 1 base on V and 1 base on J, and the germline ends lie 7 bases apart. The cysteine opens and the phenylalanine closes a CDR3 of 14 amino acids. Only CDR3 DNA remains: 42 bases, in frame from the first base. The germline V gene supplies CDR1 MGHDK and CDR2 SYGVNS.

This record belongs to a study of shared clonotypes between healthy human individuals (TCRdb year 2020). Context from the whole study: The cohort comprised a couple of women and three men aged 18 to 49 years. To estimate repertoire size and how much clonotypes are shared between individuals, the study performed deep sequencing of blood TCR repertoires from about 5 healthy adults. To increase sequencing depth and limit assay-specific biases, TCR repertoire library preparation and sequencing were carried out by different laboratories using diverse techniques. Per donor, leukapheresis produced somewhere between about 0.85 and 9.5 billion PBMCs. What the authors observed across the whole study: Sampling was limited to blood, and TCR repertoires in tissue likely differ from TCR repertoires in blood. Pairwise subsampling indicated that sequencing depth was expected to affect the degree of clonotype sharing among donors. The small number of donors limited the genetic and exposure-history diversity represented.

TCR CDR3 regions were amplified from genomic DNA by multiplex PCR using the deep immunoSEQ assay. Extracted genomic DNA from each cell subset was spread evenly across all wells of several immunoSEQ 96-well plates, with each plate serving as a replicate. For unsorted PBMC, roughly 0.3 ug of genomic DNA, equivalent to about 30,000 T cell genomes, went into each replicate PCR. Genomic DNA from unsorted PBMC was sequenced over ten immunoSEQ deep assay plates. The purified libraries were quantified using a Qubit 3.0 fluorometer, sized with a Bioanalyzer 2100, and then quantified again using the KAPA Library Quantification kit. Each immunoSEQ 96-well plate was sequenced on its own single-read 150-cycle Illumina NextSeq 550 flow cell. The paper's data handling went like this. Because the immunoSEQ output held only junctional sequences and lacked quality scores, the filtering could not match the filtering applied to full-length reads. Sequences were annotated with PyIR, a Python wrapper for IgBLAST v1.9, and V/J genes and CDR3 were assigned using IMGT germline references. Reads were removed for weak V/J assignments (E-value above 1e-6), missing CDR3, stop codons, out-of-frame junctions, or ambiguous translated residues. V3J clonotypes were defined as sequences sharing the same inferred V gene, J gene, and CDR3 amino acid sequence. The percentage overlap between two repertoires was calculated by dividing the number of shared unique clonotypes by the size of the smaller repertoire. RTK rarefaction, the Chao1 estimator, and Recon v2.1 estimates of unobserved clonotypes were used to assess repertoire richness. TCRdb took over this immuneACCESS table, retaining in-frame rearrangements with V and J assigned. Such tables are incomplete; in checked studies, under half of the missing clones stem from an unresolved V gene, and the remainder is unexplained. That table supplies the V and J calls and clone size; D and trimming were determined from the DNA. The sample table records over 400,000 clones; about 84% of these occur just once. The ten biggest clones cover roughly 13% of the sample.

Sequenced input: PBMCs. The sequence links TRBV25-1 to TRBJ1-1; the D gene lacks a confident call. This TCR derives from a woman between 35 and 50 years old in good health. Some clones in this sample may be carry-over from other donors' samples. The DNA is TGTGCCAGCAGTGAATCCGGCCCGAACACTGAAGCTTTCTTT. This gives the protein CASSESGPNTEAFF.